A selection of T cell receptor beta chains follows, all from one sample in a study of Ad26.COV2.S vaccination and SARS-CoV-2 variants. Clones were sequenced by immunoSEQ multiplex PCR, and TCRdb holds only the in-frame ones, with some missing. The sample shows some 300,000 clones, around 83% of them seen only once. The specimen comprised peripheral blood, sampled in a trial of Ad26.COV2.S vaccine versus placebo. The receptor set was obtained from a person between 18 and 60 years old who received the Ad26.COV2.S COVID-19 vaccine or a placebo. Each CDR3 is given with its conserved first and last residue. A D gene is named only where the DNA matches it firmly. Rows give clone size only sometimes, using once, few, many, or a class for an expanded clone.

v_gene	d_gene	j_gene	abundance	CDR3aa	CDR3nt
TRBV10-3	-	TRBJ1-1	-	CAISGELTEAFF	TGTGCCATCAGTGGGGAGCTCACTGAAGCTTTCTTT
TRBV5-1	-	TRBJ2-5	once	CASSMTRWKETQYF	TGCGCCAGCAGCATGACTCGGTGGAAAGAGACCCAGTACTTC
TRBV10-3	-	TRBJ2-3	-	CAISESVTSGLNTQYF	TGTGCCATCAGTGAGTCCGTGACTAGTGGTTTGAATACGCAGTATTTT
TRBV15	TRBD1	TRBJ2-7	few	CATSRGQGAVYEQYF	TGTGCCACCAGCAGGGGGCAGGGGGCTGTGTACGAGCAGTACTTC
TRBV5-1	-	TRBJ1-2	once	CASSTFGQSYGYTF	TGCGCCAGCAGCACTTTTGGACAGTCGTATGGCTACACCTTC
TRBV2	TRBD1	TRBJ2-6	-	CASIWDRASGANVLTF	TGTGCCAGCATATGGGACAGGGCTAGTGGGGCCAACGTCCTGACTTTC
TRBV23-1	-	TRBJ1-2	-	CASSPPGRNYGYTF	TGCGCCAGCAGTCCACCCGGGAGGAACTATGGCTACACCTTC
TRBV12-5	-	TRBJ1-2	-	CASGLNRDGYTF	TGTGCTAGTGGTTTGAACAGGGACGGCTACACCTTC
TRBV9	-	TRBJ1-3	-	CASSARTGNGGNTIYF	TGTGCCAGCAGCGCCCGAACAGGAAACGGAGGAAACACCATATATTTT
TRBV7-3	-	TRBJ2-5	-	CASSRWGTLETQYF	TGTGCCAGCAGCCGATGGGGGACCTTAGAGACCCAGTACTTC
TRBV7-2	TRBD2	TRBJ2-5	-	CASSLGVLAGGPSETQYF	TGTGCCAGCAGCTTAGGGGTCCTAGCGGGGGGGCCTTCGGAGACCCAGTACTTC
TRBV7-9	-	TRBJ2-2	-	CASSFHGQIYTGELFF	TGTGCCAGCAGCTTTCATGGACAGATATACACCGGGGAGCTGTTTTTT
TRBV18	-	TRBJ2-1	-	CASSPRQAGNEQFF	TGTGCCAGCTCACCACGACAGGCGGGGAATGAGCAGTTCTTC
TRBV23-1	TRBD2	TRBJ2-2	-	CASTPPGGADTGELFF	TGCGCCAGCACCCCACCCGGGGGGGCGGACACCGGGGAGCTGTTTTTT
TRBV27	-	TRBJ2-2	-	CASSSDSAELFF	TGTGCCAGCAGTTCCGACAGCGCGGAGCTGTTTTTT
TRBV10-3	-	TRBJ2-7	-	CAISDRAGRPYEQYF	TGTGCCATCAGTGATCGGGCAGGGAGGCCCTACGAGCAGTACTTC
TRBV6-5	-	TRBJ1-2	-	CATSGAIAYGYTF	TGTGCCACCTCGGGGGCTATAGCCTATGGCTACACCTTC
TRBV6-2/TRBV6-3	TRBD1	TRBJ2-2	-	CASSYRTGVNGELFF	TGTGCCAGCAGTTACCGTACAGGGGTTAACGGGGAGCTGTTTTTT
TRBV30	TRBD1	TRBJ1-2	-	CAWSLGTGQPYGYTF	TGTGCCTGGAGCCTCGGGACAGGGCAGCCCTATGGCTACACCTTC
TRBV12-3/TRBV12-4	TRBD1	TRBJ1-1	-	CASSSAGGTEAFF	TGTGCCAGCAGTTCCGCAGGGGGCACTGAAGCTTTCTTT
TRBV4-1	-	TRBJ1-3	-	CASSQDRESSGNTIYF	TGCGCCAGCAGCCAAGATAGGGAGAGCTCTGGAAACACCATATATTTT
TRBV7-2	-	TRBJ2-3	-	CASSSKGLAATSTDTQYF	TGTGCCAGCAGCTCAAAAGGGCTGGCAGCAACTAGCACAGATACGCAGTATTTT
TRBV9	-	TRBJ1-2	-	CASSVGGRGLGGYTF	TGTGCCAGCAGCGTAGGCGGCAGGGGCTTGGGGGGCTACACCTTC
TRBV4-3	-	TRBJ2-5	-	CASSQDSSVTQYF	TGCGCCAGCAGCCAAGACTCGTCCGTGACCCAGTACTTC
TRBV4-2	-	TRBJ2-1	-	CASSQSKTPTYNEQFF	TGTGCCAGCAGCCAATCCAAGACACCCACCTACAATGAGCAGTTCTTC
TRBV30	-	TRBJ1-3	-	CAWLAGSWNTIYF	TGTGCCTGGCTGGCAGGGTCTTGGAACACCATATATTTT
TRBV6-5	-	TRBJ1-2	-	CASSTVRGTRGYTF	TGTGCCAGCAGTACTGTCAGGGGTACGCGTGGCTACACCTTC
TRBV29-1	TRBD1	TRBJ2-5	-	CSVGQGGETQYF	TGCAGCGTGGGACAGGGCGGGGAGACCCAGTACTTC
TRBV6-5	-	TRBJ2-7	-	CASSSSGRYEQYF	TGTGCCAGCAGTTCGTCAGGGCGGTACGAGCAGTACTTC
TRBV9	-	TRBJ1-5	-	CASSGSEGQPQHF	TGTGCCAGCAGCGGGTCGGAGGGTCAGCCCCAGCATTTT
TRBV29-1	-	TRBJ2-7	-	CSVENGAGPYEQYF	TGCAGCGTTGAAAATGGGGCCGGGCCCTACGAGCAGTACTTC
TRBV3-1/TRBV3-2	TRBD1	TRBJ1-2	-	CASSQVGTDYGYTF	TGTGCCAGCAGCCAAGTCGGGACAGACTATGGCTACACCTTC
TRBV5-1	-	TRBJ2-5	-	CASSLKRTGGMETQYF	TGCGCCAGCAGCTTAAAAAGGACAGGAGGGATGGAGACCCAGTACTTC
TRBV4-3	-	TRBJ2-1	-	CASSQSTSLSYNEQFF	TGCGCCAGCAGCCAGTCCACATCACTCTCCTACAATGAGCAGTTCTTC
TRBV20-1	-	TRBJ1-5	-	CSASGQAHQPQHF	TGCAGTGCTAGTGGCCAGGCCCATCAGCCCCAGCATTTT
TRBV5-1	-	TRBJ2-2	-	CASSPLLARDTGELFF	TGCGCCAGCAGCCCCCTCTTGGCGCGGGACACCGGGGAGCTGTTTTTT
TRBV30	-	TRBJ1-2	few	CAWSEQLFYGYTF	TGTGCCTGGAGTGAACAGCTCTTCTATGGCTACACCTTC
TRBV2	-	TRBJ1-5	-	CASRVGLSNQPQHF	TGTGCCAGCAGGGTAGGGTTAAGCAATCAGCCCCAGCATTTT
TRBV10-1	-	TRBJ2-7	many	CASSESPFSYEQYF	TGCGCCAGCAGTGAGAGCCCTTTCAGCTACGAGCAGTACTTC
TRBV5-1	TRBD1	TRBJ1-1	-	CASSFQGAGEAFF	TGCGCCAGCAGTTTCCAGGGGGCTGGTGAAGCTTTCTTT
TRBV4-3	-	TRBJ1-6	few	CASSQDQGNNSPLHF	TGCGCCAGCAGCCAAGATCAAGGGAATAATTCACCCCTCCACTTT
TRBV5-5	TRBD1	TRBJ1-5	once	CASSFGQGAWQPQHF	TGTGCCAGCAGCTTCGGCCAGGGGGCATGGCAGCCCCAGCATTTT
TRBV5-4	-	TRBJ1-1	-	CASSLEGLMNTEAFF	TGTGCCAGCAGCTTAGAGGGACTCATGAACACTGAAGCTTTCTTT
TRBV7-9	-	TRBJ1-6	once	CASSLAAALDSPLHF	TGTGCCAGCAGCTTAGCGGCCGCTCTGGATTCACCCCTCCACTTT
TRBV2	-	TRBJ1-6	-	CASSEYRGNSPLHF	TGTGCCAGCAGTGAATATCGGGGGAATTCACCCCTCCACTTT
TRBV10-1	-	TRBJ1-5	-	CASSAGGGSDQPQHF	TGCGCCAGCAGTGCGGGCGGGGGGAGCGATCAGCCCCAGCATTTT
TRBV30	-	TRBJ2-1	-	CAWNGGSTYNEQFF	TGTGCCTGGAACGGCGGTTCTACCTACAATGAGCAGTTCTTC
TRBV7-2	-	TRBJ1-2	-	CASSPRGMNYGYTF	TGTGCCAGCAGCCCTCGGGGGATGAACTATGGCTACACCTTC
TRBV7-6	TRBD1	TRBJ2-2	few	CASSLDGTGRGELFF	TGTGCCAGCAGCTTAGATGGGACAGGGCGCGGGGAGCTGTTTTTT
TRBV7-8	-	TRBJ1-2	-	CASSLTDAHYGYTF	TGTGCCAGCAGCTTGACCGACGCACACTATGGCTACACCTTC
TRBV9	TRBD2	TRBJ2-3	-	CASSVPYGGGSKDTQYF	TGTGCCAGCAGCGTACCCTATGGCGGGGGGTCTAAAGATACGCAGTATTTT
TRBV5-1	-	TRBJ2-3	-	CASSSEGQYTDTQYF	TGCGCCAGCAGCTCGGAGGGACAGTACACAGATACGCAGTATTTT
TRBV7-2	TRBD1	TRBJ1-1	-	CASSSTGLSTEAFF	TGTGCCAGCAGCTCGACAGGGTTGAGCACTGAAGCTTTCTTT
TRBV24-1	-	TRBJ1-2	-	CATSDLQGGYTF	TGTGCCACCAGTGATTTACAGGGTGGCTACACCTTC